One sample yielded the 5 T cell receptor beta chains listed below, sequenced in a study of neurological immune-mediated disorders. TCRdb fed the 5' RACE reads into MiXCR, producing one record per CDR3 protein. The sample yields 44,000 or so distinct CDR3 sequences, about 6% seen once. Sequenced input: CD4+ T cells from blood. These receptors originate from a woman aged 40 to 55 in good health.

This clonotype was detected ten times or more. The chain employs TRBV6-5 and TRBJ2-7; perhaps TRBD2 as D (6 bases). The CDR3 has 16 amino acids. V was clipped by 2 bases and J by 0 bases, with 14 bases between them. The germline CDR1 and CDR2 sequences are MNHEY and SVGAGI. CDR3 sequence: CASSYARSAGSYEQYF. The CDR3 nucleotides read TGTGCCAGCAGTTACGCGAGATCAGCGGGCTCCTACGAGCAGTACTTC.

This clonotype has ten or more counts. A much larger clone lies a single base off, so this may be a read error. This chain connects TRBV29-1 to TRBJ2-2; TRBD1 might be the D (5 bases). The V gene lost 7 bases and the J gene lost 6 bases, with 18 bases spanning the gap. The CDR3 runs 14 residues. CDR1 SQVTM and CDR2 ANQGSEA come from the germline V gene. Written as DNA, the CDR3 is TGCAGCGCCCGGACATGGGGCAGATCCGGGGAGCTGTTTTTT. Its protein is CSARTWGRSGELFF.

This clonotype was recorded many times. The V and J genes are TRBV7-2 and TRBJ2-7; maybe TRBD1 (6 bases). The germline gives CDR1 SGHTA, CDR2 FQGNSA. CDR3 length equals 13 residues. Trimming removed 8 bases from V and 2 bases from J, with 13 bases in between. In DNA, the CDR3 is TGTGCCAGCGAAGGGGGTACAACCTACGAGCAGTACTTC. It specifies CASEGGTTYEQYF. The complete variable domain, with remaining parts taken from reference TRBV7-2 and TRBJ2-7, reads GAGVSQSPSNKVTEKGKDVELRCDPISGHTALYWYRQSLGQGLEFLIYFQGNSAPDKSGLPSDRFSAERTGGSVSTLTIQRTQQEDSAVYLCASEGGTTYEQYFGPGTRLTVT.

This clonotype was seen repeatedly, ten times or more. The genes are TRBV20-1 and TRBJ2-1, with a possible D match to TRBD2 (5 bases). V was pared by 1 base and J by 0 bases, with 7 bases between. Germline-derived CDR1 and CDR2 are DFQATT and SNEGSKA (reference sequence). The CDR3 is 14 residues long. The CDR3 region has the DNA TGCAGTGCTAGAGCCGGGAACTCCTACAATGAGCAGTTCTTC. Translation: CSARAGNSYNEQFF.

This clonotype was recorded many times. The chain has TRBV7-6 and TRBJ2-3; D is undetermined. V gave up 2 bases and J gave up 0 bases, with 9 bases separating them. The germline V gene encodes CDR1 SGHVS and CDR2 FNYEAQ. This CDR3 spans 15 amino acids. CDR3 DNA: TGTGCCAGCAGCTTACGAGTCGGCAGCACAGATACGCAGTATTTT. This gives the protein CASSLRVGSTDTQYF. Full variable domain (outside the CDR3, taken from reference TRBV7-6 and TRBJ2-3): GAGVSQSPRYKVTKRGQDVALRCDPISGHVSLYWYRQALGQGPEFLTYFNYEAQQDKSGLPNDRFSAERPEGSISTLTIQRTEQRDSAMYRCASSLRVGSTDTQYFGPGTRLTVL.